Below, 21 T cell receptor beta chains from the same sample are listed, as sequenced in a study of cytomegalovirus exposure and HLA in healthy donors. With 60 Vbeta and 13 Jbeta primers, the PCR was carried out. Libraries were prepared by immunoSEQ multiplex PCR; TCRdb keeps only in-frame clonotypes and omits some of them. In the table there are about 130,000 clones, just over 70% of which are singletons. Sequenced sample: PBMCs. These receptors all come from a woman aged 55-70 years in good health and CMV-seropositive.

This clone has only one observation. V gene TRBV11-2 combines with J gene TRBJ2-1; D perhaps matches TRBD1 (5 bases). This CDR3 has 15 amino acids. From germline, CDR1 is SGHAT and CDR2 FQNNGV. Trimming pared 0 bases from V and 9 bases from J, leaving 15 bases between. The CDR3 DNA is TGTGCCAGCAGCTTAGATCCCCTGAGCAGGGCTGAGCAGTTCTTC. Translated, it gives CASSLDPLSRAEQFF.

The genes are TRBV27 and TRBJ1-2; 7 nucleotides agree with TRBD1. The J segment lost 4 bases and the V segment lost 2 bases, leaving 4 bases of the junction unmatched. Germline assignment: CDR1 MNHEY and CDR2 SMNVEV (reference sequence). This CDR3 is 14 amino acids long. In DNA form, the CDR3 reads TGTGCCAGCAGTTTAGACAGGGATTTCTATGGCTACACCTTC. As protein: CASSLDRDFYGYTF.

This clone turned up a few times. CDR3 amino acids: CASSTPGRSSYNEQFF. The CDR3 coding sequence is TGTGCCAGTAGTACCCCCGGGAGGAGCTCCTACAATGAGCAGTTCTTC. The chain employs TRBV19 and TRBJ2-1; 7 bases match TRBD2. The CDR3 totals 16 residues. The trim removed 4 bases at V and 0 bases at J, leaving 6 bases unmatched. Germline loops: CDR1 LNHDA, CDR2 SQIVND (reference sequence).

The gene calls are TRBV19 and TRBJ1-2, with a tentative D call TRBD1 (5 bases). V dropped 3 bases and J dropped 8 bases, with 7 bases sitting between them. Germline V gene lookup returns CDR1 LNHDA and CDR2 SQIVND (reference sequence). The CDR3 consists of 11 residues. The CDR3 spells CASSMWGGYTF. CDR3 nucleotide sequence: TGTGCCAGTAGTATGTGGGGCGGCTACACCTTC.

This chain uses TRBV7-2 with TRBJ1-2, with TRBD1 matching over 7 bases. Germline V gene sequence: CDR1 SGHTA, CDR2 FQGNSA. The CDR3 sequence is 16 residues long. V shed 5 bases, J shed 4 bases, and the junction held 13 bases outside the gene matches. CDR3 region: CASSPFTGQPPYGYTF. The CDR3 bases are TGTGCCAGCAGCCCGTTCACGGGACAGCCCCCCTATGGCTACACCTTC.

This clone was observed a few times. CDR3 protein: CASSFDAVGGNTEAFF. The CDR3 DNA reads as TGTGCCAGCAGTTTTGACGCAGTCGGAGGTAACACTGAAGCTTTCTTT. The J gene is TRBJ1-1, the V gene TRBV27; D call uncertain. The CDR3 extends over 16 amino acids. Germline V lookup: CDR1 MNHEY, CDR2 SMNVEV (reference sequence). V shed 3 bases and J shed 2 bases, with 16 bases lying between them.

The gene calls are TRBV28 and TRBJ1-1; TRBD1 agrees at 7 bases. This CDR3 contains 13 residues. With V trimmed by 6 bases and J by 1 base, 2 bases remained unmatched. Germline V gene data show CDR1 as MDHEN and CDR2 as SYDVKM. The CDR3 DNA reads TGTGCCAGCAGGCGGACAGGGAACACTGAAGCTTTCTTT. This codes for CASRRTGNTEAFF.

The V gene is TRBV11-2, the J gene TRBJ2-2; weak D call: TRBD2 (5 bases). Germline CDR1 SGHAT, CDR2 FQNNGV. The CDR3 runs 12 residues. V lost 5 bases and J 6 bases, leaving 7 bases between the germline ends. The CDR3 nucleotides read TGTGCCAGCAGCGTCGGGGCCGGGGAGCTGTTTTTT. Amino acids: CASSVGAGELFF.

The V and J genes are TRBV18 and TRBJ1-2, with D unclear. The V and J ends lost 2 bases and 3 bases respectively, with 16 bases between them. CDR3 length equals 16 residues. Germline V CDR1 and CDR2: KGHSH, LQKENI. In DNA form, the CDR3 reads TGTGCCAGCTCACCATCAGCAGGCGGGCCCTACTATGGCTACACCTTC. As protein: CASSPSAGGPYYGYTF.

This clone was seen only a few times. The gene calls are TRBV4-2 and TRBJ2-5; 9 bases fit TRBD2. The J call may be faulty, since TRBJ2-7 better matches the DNA end. The CDR3 has 17 residues. Germline V CDR1 and CDR2: LGHNA, YNFKEQ. Here the CDR3 reads CASSQGSGGPSSYEQYF. As DNA, the CDR3 is TGTGCCAGCAGCCAAGGTAGCGGGGGCCCCAGCTCCTACGAGCAGTACTTC.

This chain joins TRBV10-3 and TRBJ2-1, with 7 positions matching TRBD1. The CDR3 extends over 13 amino acids. Germline CDR1 reads ENHRY; CDR2 reads SYGVKD. V gave up 7 bases and J gave up 4 bases; unmatched junction bases: 4. CDR3 amino acids: CAITGTEYNEQFF. The CDR3 DNA reads as TGTGCCATCACTGGGACAGAGTACAATGAGCAGTTCTTC.

This clone occurred once. The chain uses TRBV27 and TRBJ1-4; tentative D call: TRBD1 (6 bases). Germline CDR1 and CDR2: MNHEY and SMNVEV (reference sequence). The CDR3 runs 16 residues. V lost 6 bases and J lost 4, with 18 bases in between. Here the CDR3 DNA reads TGTGCCAGCAGACCGCTCCGCAGGGGCCTTAATGAAAAACTGTTTTTT. Protein: CASRPLRRGLNEKLFF.

The V gene is TRBV6-1, the J gene TRBJ1-3; 7 nucleotides align to TRBD1. The CDR3 sequence is 14 residues long. Germline lookup yields CDR1 MNHNS and CDR2 SASEGT. V was pared by 9 bases and J by 4 bases, with 9 bases of the junction left unmatched. CDR3 protein: CASITGVWGNTIYF. The CDR3 region has the DNA TGTGCCAGTATTACAGGGGTATGGGGAAACACCATATATTTT.

This clone appeared a few times. The chain uses TRBV11-3 and TRBJ1-1; D possibly corresponds to TRBD1 (6 bases). The V end lost 1 base, the J end lost 5 bases, and 8 bases lay between the germline ends. Germline V gene sequence: CDR1 SGHNT, CDR2 YENEEA. The CDR3 sequence is 13 residues long. In DNA form, the CDR3 reads TGTGCCAGCAGCTTAGGCGGACAGACTGAAGCTTTCTTT. As protein: CASSLGGQTEAFF.

The rearrangement uses TRBV19 and TRBJ1-1, with D perhaps TRBD1 (6 bases). Per the germline V gene, CDR1 is LNHDA and CDR2 is SQIVND (reference sequence). Trimming took off 3 bases at V and 1 base at J, with 9 bases between the two ends. The length of the CDR3 is 14 residues. CDR3 coding DNA: TGTGCCAGTAGTATCGGGGGGCCGAACACTGAAGCTTTCTTT. Protein product: CASSIGGPNTEAFF. The full variable domain, with the rest looked up from reference TRBV19 and TRBJ1-1, is DGGITQSPKYLFRKEGQNVTLSCEQNLNHDAMYWYRQDPGQGLRLIYYSQIVNDFQKGDIAEGYSVSREKKESFPLTVTSAQKNPTAFYLCASSIGGPNTEAFFGQGTRLTVV.

The genes are TRBV7-2 and TRBJ2-2; possible D gene TRBD2, 5 bases. Looked up from germline, CDR1 is SGHTA and CDR2 is FQGNSA. Between the trimmed V and J ends, which lost 1 base and 4 bases, there was a span of 13 bases. The CDR3 extends over 16 amino acids. The CDR3 DNA sequence: TGTGCCAGCAGCTTAGATCCGGGGATCAGCACCGGGGAGCTGTTTTTT. Amino acid sequence: CASSLDPGISTGELFF.

The chain is built from TRBV2 and TRBJ1-2; unclear D gene. The length of the CDR3 is 13 residues. Germline loops: CDR1 SNHLY, CDR2 FYNNEI. V was shortened by 4 bases and J by 2 bases, with 8 bases between the two germline ends. Here the CDR3 reads CASSVSGNYGYTF. The CDR3 DNA is TGTGCCAGCAGTGTGTCCGGGAACTATGGCTACACCTTC.

This chain uses TRBV9 with TRBJ2-5; D perhaps matches TRBD2 (5 bases). The CDR3 consists of 12 residues. V gave up 3 bases and J gave up 5 bases, with 8 bases separating them. Germline V gives CDR1 SGDLS, CDR2 YYNGEE. The CDR3 loop is CASSDPGETQYF. CDR3 bases: TGTGCCAGCAGCGACCCGGGGGAGACCCAGTACTTC.

The J gene is TRBJ1-5, the V gene TRBV2; 7 nucleotides align to TRBD1. J gave up 5 bases and V 6 bases, and 7 bases lay outside the gene matches. The CDR3 is 14 amino acids. Germline CDR1 is SNHLY and CDR2 is FYNNEI. In nucleotides, the CDR3 is TGTGCCAGCAGATCTCGACAGGGTGATCAGCCCCAGCATTTT. Amino acid sequence: CASRSRQGDQPQHF.

The chain employs TRBV6-4 and TRBJ1-2; a weak D match, TRBD1 (6 bases). This CDR3 is built from 14 residues. In germline, CDR1 is MRHNA, CDR2 SNTAGT. V dropped 6 bases and J dropped 2 bases, with 13 bases sitting between them. CDR3 sequence: CASSPSQGNYGYTF. The CDR3 DNA is TGTGCCAGCAGCCCCTCACAGGGAAACTATGGCTACACCTTC.

This chain connects TRBV7-3 to TRBJ1-4; 7 positions match TRBD1. V lost 5 bases, J lost 4 bases, and 7 bases stayed unmatched. Germline lookup yields CDR1 SGHTA and CDR2 FQGTGA. This CDR3 region has 15 residues. CDR3 residues: CASSRFGTDNEKLFF. The CDR3 DNA sequence: TGTGCCAGCAGCCGATTCGGGACAGATAATGAAAAACTGTTTTTT.